The T cell receptor (beta chain) described here comes from a study of T cell responses to AZD1222 COVID-19 vaccine (dated by TCRdb to the early 2020s). Background for the entire study: TCR sequencing was performed for 230 to 250 trial participants, of whom about 200 were given two doses of AZD1222 and 26 were given two doses of MenACWY control vaccine. Trial participants were enrolled into age subgroups of 18-55, 56-69 and 70-plus years, which contained approximately 150, 28 and 58 TCR-sequenced participants, respectively.

Findings and caveats that apply to the study as a whole: Conclusions about previously exposed vaccinees are limited, since just 6 or 7 AZD1222 recipients were seropositive for SARS-CoV-2 at baseline. The whole spike protein was spanned by vaccine-associated CD4 TCRs, and dominant responses were seen in regions 160-218 and 743-854. After two AZD1222 doses, both the breadth and the depth of spike-specific TCRs were significantly higher than at day 0 and than in MenACWY recipients. Most participants were white British and females outnumbered males, and the authors suggested that clonal diversity may have been underestimated. The 56-69-year group was small, and its depth increase did not reach significance, likely because of low power. Because no samples from the day 14 peak response were available, repertoires could be characterized only after the peak T cell response. Reportedly, close to half of the unique spike-specific TCRs recognized epitopes lying outside the regions that are mutated in the B.1.351 and B.1.1.7 variants.

This sample's time point label indicates: about 28 days (+/-7) after the second vaccine dose. AZD1222 recipients given second doses at about 4 weeks or at about 12 weeks were pooled, since spike-specific TCR depth and breadth were not found to differ between the two schedules. Vaccinee samples were obtained from the UK trials COV001 and COV002, which included a single-blind randomized controlled phase 2/3 trial of AZD1222 (ChAdOx1 nCoV-19) in healthy adults. For TCRbeta chain sequencing, PBMC samples were collected from trial participants at day 0 and at day 28 after the second dose. The CDR3 regions of human TCRbeta chains were analyzed by immunosequencing. From the authors' description of their analysis: TCRs in the repertoires were compared against a reference library of SARS-CoV-2-specific TCRs that had been generated with the MIRA antigen-specificity platform. Breadth was defined as the fraction of unique TCRs that were SARS-CoV-2-associated, and depth was defined as the fraction of total T cells that were SARS-CoV-2-associated. Using the MIRA data, each spike-specific TCR was mapped to the spike region that the TCR reacts to and placed in a CD4 or CD8 class. Log10-transformed breadth and depth values were compared by one-way ANOVA with Sidak's multiple comparisons tests. Imported from immuneACCESS, the table was reduced by TCRdb to in-frame sequences with V and J called. These copies leave out some clones; in studies compared against another copy, an unresolved V gene accounts for under half, and the cause of the remainder is not known. The D gene and trimming were derived from the DNA, and the V and J assignments and clone size from that table. The sample table contains about 67,000 clones; only one count was recorded for approximately 83% of them. The leading ten clones occupy roughly 6% of the sample.

Spanning cysteine to phenylalanine, the CDR3 consists of 13 amino acids. Only the CDR3 DNA stays, 39 bases, in frame from base 1. The junction carries 9 bases between V and J, which are trimmed by 2 bases and 8 bases respectively. The germline V gene (reference sequence) sets CDR1 to LNHDA and CDR2 to SQIVND. This clone has a single count. Its antigen is still unknown. Base qualities are not at hand, and no much larger clone is one base apart. The specimen comprised peripheral blood, sampled 28 days after the second AZD1222 dose. The clonotype originates from an adult who received the AZD1222 COVID-19 vaccine. The chain employs TRBV19 and TRBJ2-2; no D segment can be confidently identified. CDR3 sequence: CASSIPNWGELFF. The DNA sequence is TGTGCCAGTAGTATACCCAACTGGGGGGAGCTGTTTTTT.